The 32 T cell receptor beta chains reported below all come from one sample, sequenced in a study of CD8+CD57+ T cells in acquired aplastic anemia. Genomic DNA constituted the template upon which TCR beta VDJ and CDR3 profiling was performed. TCRdb called the reads again in MiXCR, with one record for every CDR3 protein. The sample includes around 180,000 distinct CDR3 sequences, around 60% of them seen just once. Material for sequencing was sorted CD4+, CD8+, or CD8+CD57+ T cells (not recorded which) from PBMCs. These receptors were taken from a human donor in good health.

This clonotype was seen at least ten times. The V call is TRBV6-5, the J call TRBJ2-1; 8 nucleotides align to TRBD2. Trimming cost V 0 bases and J 7 bases; bases outside gene matches: 2. Germline values: CDR1 MNHEY, CDR2 SVGAGI. This CDR3 is built from 14 residues. Here the CDR3 DNA reads TGTGCCAGCAGTTACTCGAGCGGGGGAAATGAGCAGTTCTTC. This codes for CASSYSSGGNEQFF.

This clonotype occurred many times. CDR3 loop: CASSQDISPSYEQYF. DNA for the CDR3: TGTGCCAGCAGCCAAGACATTAGCCCCTCCTACGAGCAGTACTTC. The chain has TRBV3-1 and TRBJ2-7; D call uncertain. Germline V gene data show CDR1 as LGHDT and CDR2 as YNNKEL (reference sequence). The V and J ends lost 0 bases and 0 bases respectively, with 9 bases between them. The CDR3 covers 15 residues.

V usage is TRBV15 and J usage is TRBJ1-6, with 9 bases identical to TRBD1. From germline, CDR1 is LNHNV and CDR2 YYDKDF (reference sequence). The V gene end was trimmed by 2 bases and the J gene end by 8 bases; junction bases not matched to a gene: 4. The CDR3 spans 15 residues. CDR3 DNA: TGTGCCACCAGCAGATCGACAGGGGGGGATTCACCCCTCCACTTT. Translation gives CATSRSTGGDSPLHF.

The chain uses TRBV29-1 and TRBJ2-5; a weak D match, TRBD2 (6 bases). Trimming pared 3 bases from V and 7 bases from J, leaving 18 bases between. Germline V gives CDR1 SQVTM, CDR2 ANQGSEA. This CDR3 has 14 residues. CDR3 sequence: CSVDGPGEIGTQYF. DNA for the CDR3: TGCAGCGTTGACGGCCCGGGAGAGATAGGGACCCAGTACTTC.

The chain carries TRBV20-1 and TRBJ1-6; D remains unclear. The V end lost 3 bases, the J end lost 9 bases, and 18 bases lay between the germline ends. The germline V gene encodes CDR1 DFQATT and CDR2 SNEGSKA (reference sequence). The CDR3 has 15 residues. For the CDR3, the DNA is TGCAGTGCTAGTGAGGACGCCAAACACACTTCACCCCTCCACTTT. It codes for CSASEDAKHTSPLHF.

This clonotype came up many times. The chain links TRBV7-2 to TRBJ2-7; D is uncertain. This CDR3 spans 13 amino acids. The germline gives CDR1 SGHTA, CDR2 FQGNSA. Deletions cut 6 bases from V and 1 base from J, with 10 bases between. The CDR3 protein is CASRSRDSYEQYF. CDR3 DNA sequence: TGTGCCAGCAGAAGTAGGGATTCCTACGAGCAGTACTTC.

J is TRBJ2-3 and V is TRBV20-1; perhaps TRBD2 as D (5 bases). Looked up from germline, CDR1 is DFQATT and CDR2 is SNEGSKA (reference sequence). This CDR3 comprises 16 residues. The V gene lost 5 bases and the J gene lost 1 base, with 19 bases spanning the gap. Here the CDR3 reads CSAFSVLSVGTDTQYF. The CDR3 coding sequence is TGCAGTGCTTTTAGCGTCCTGTCCGTGGGCACAGATACGCAGTATTTT.

The chain uses TRBV24-1 and TRBJ2-1; D may match TRBD1 or TRBD2 (5 bases each). V was shortened by 4 bases and J by 9 bases, with 18 bases between the two germline ends. The V gene's germline CDR1 is KGHDR and CDR2 SFDVKD. The CDR3 length is 15 residues. The CDR3 loop reads CATSDPAGTGGEQFF. The CDR3 coding sequence is TGTGCCACCAGTGACCCCGCCGGGACCGGAGGTGAGCAGTTCTTC.

This clonotype was recorded at least ten times. This chain links TRBV14 with TRBJ2-7; D not resolved. The V end lost 1 base, the J end lost 6 bases, and 13 bases lay between the germline ends. Germline-derived CDR1 and CDR2 are SGHDN and FVKESK. This CDR3 region has 14 residues. CDR3 protein: CASSQAGPRAEQYF. CDR3 coding DNA: TGTGCCAGCAGCCAAGCTGGCCCAAGGGCCGAGCAGTACTTC.

This clonotype was counted once. The genes are TRBV4-3 and TRBJ2-1; possibly TRBD1 for D (6 bases). With 3 bases removed from V and 10 bases from J, the gap between germline ends came to 25 bases. This CDR3 spans 17 amino acids. CDR1 and CDR2 from the germline V gene are LGHNA and YSLEER. Here the CDR3 reads CASSHGTNLWGSSEQFF. The DNA for the CDR3 is TGCGCCAGCAGCCATGGGACAAATCTTTGGGGGTCGTCGGAGCAGTTCTTC.

The V gene is TRBV6-4, the J gene TRBJ1-6; the match to TRBD1 covers 8 bases. From germline, CDR1 is MRHNA and CDR2 SNTAGT. The length of the CDR3 is 13 residues. The J segment lost 10 bases and the V segment lost 5 bases, leaving 4 bases of the junction unmatched. The chain's CDR3 is CASSPRQGSPLHF. CDR3 coding DNA: TGTGCCAGCAGTCCTCGACAGGGGTCACCCCTCCACTTT.

The chain combines TRBV7-8 with TRBJ2-1; TRBD2 matches at 7 bases. Unmatched junction bases numbered 2, after V lost 3 bases and J lost 0 bases. Germline loops: CDR1 SGHVS, CDR2 FQNEAQ. This CDR3 is built from 15 residues. The CDR3 spells CASSFRGGSYNEQFF. The CDR3 DNA reads as TGTGCCAGCAGCTTCCGCGGGGGCTCCTACAATGAGCAGTTCTTC. Looking up the rest from reference TRBV7-8 and TRBJ2-1 gives the full variable domain: GAGVSQSPRYKVAKRGQDVALRCDPISGHVSLFWYQQALGQGPEFLTYFQNEAQLDKSGLPSDRFFAERPEGSVSTLKIQRTQQEDSAVYLCASSFRGGSYNEQFFGPGTRLTVL.

The CDR3 spells CASSHTGSSYEQYF. CDR3 coding DNA: TGCGCCAGCAGCCATACCGGGAGCTCCTACGAGCAGTACTTC. This chain uses TRBV4-3 with TRBJ2-7; weak D call: TRBD2 (6 bases). CDR1 and CDR2 from the germline V gene are LGHNA and YSLEER. This CDR3 has 14 residues. V lost 3 bases, J lost 0 bases, and 9 bases lay in between.

The chain has TRBV7-6 and TRBJ2-1; D unresolved. V was shortened by 0 bases and J by 6 bases, with 3 bases between the two germline ends. Germline V lookup: CDR1 SGHVS, CDR2 FNYEAQ. The CDR3 length is 12 residues. This CDR3 is CASSLALNEQFF. DNA of the CDR3: TGTGCCAGCAGCTTAGCTCTCAATGAGCAGTTCTTC.

In this sample, this clonotype turned up a few times. This chain uses TRBV15 with TRBJ1-4, with D hard to call. The V and J ends lost 6 bases and 3 bases respectively, with 11 bases between them. Germline lookup yields CDR1 LNHNV and CDR2 YYDKDF (reference sequence). The CDR3 contains 14 residues. CDR3 coding DNA: TGTGCCACCAGTTTGTTCGGGGCTAATGAAAAACTGTTTTTT. This sequence encodes CATSLFGANEKLFF.

The chain combines TRBV7-2 with TRBJ2-1; weak D call: TRBD2 (5 bases). Germline-derived CDR1 and CDR2 are SGHTA and FQGNSA. V was cut by 4 bases and J by 8 bases, with 15 bases left in between. The CDR3 sequence is 14 residues long. The CDR3 loop is CASSSRAQSDEQFF. CDR3 in DNA: TGTGCCAGCAGCTCGCGGGCCCAGTCGGATGAGCAGTTCTTC.

The chain couples TRBV14 to TRBJ2-5, with TRBD2 matching 13 bases. There are 16 residues in the CDR3. The V segment lost 4 bases and the J segment 0 bases; nucleotides outside the gene matches: 2. Germline-derived CDR1 and CDR2 are SGHDN and FVKESK. The CDR3 loop reads CASSPGLAGNQETQYF. The DNA for the CDR3 is TGTGCCAGCAGCCCGGGACTAGCGGGGAACCAAGAGACCCAGTACTTC.

Note on this clonotype: A read error may explain this, as a much larger clone is one base away. This chain joins TRBV6-2 or TRBV6-3 and TRBJ2-1, with unresolved D. CDR1 is MNHEY, CDR2 SVGEGT, per germline. CDR3 length: 12 amino acids. The CDR3 DNA reads as TGTGCCAGCAGTCACTCCCAAGATGAGCAGTTCTTC. Translated: CASSHSQDEQFF.

The chain combines TRBV5-1 with TRBJ1-2, with D perhaps TRBD1 (6 bases). Trimming pared 5 bases from V and 7 bases from J, leaving 15 bases between. Germline CDR1 is SGHRS and CDR2 is YFSETQ. The CDR3 has 13 residues. The CDR3 region has the DNA TGCGCCAGCAGTGAGGGGGACCCCTCTGGCTACACCTTC. Translation gives CASSEGDPSGYTF.

The chain couples TRBV15 to TRBJ2-7, with D uncertain. The CDR3 covers 13 residues. V lost 9 bases and J lost 3, with 15 bases in between. Germline CDR1 reads LNHNV; CDR2 reads YYDKDF (reference sequence). CDR3 DNA: TGTGCCACGTCCGACTTTAGTGTCTACGAGCAGTACTTC. This codes for CATSDFSVYEQYF.

This chain links TRBV20-1 with TRBJ1-5, with D unclear. Germline CDR1 reads DFQATT; CDR2 reads SNEGSKA (reference sequence). The CDR3 spans 12 residues. The V end lost 3 bases, the J end lost 7 bases, and 10 bases lay between the germline ends. The CDR3 DNA is TGCAGTGCTAGGGGTCCGGGGCAGCCCCAGCATTTT. It specifies CSARGPGQPQHF.

This clonotype was detected ten times or more. This rearrangement joins TRBV29-1 to TRBJ2-7; D gene unclear. CDR1 SQVTM and CDR2 ANQGSEA come from the germline V gene. Trimming took 1 base from V and 2 from J, leaving 15 bases between them. The CDR3 consists of 15 residues. This chain's CDR3 is CSVEGASGRAYEQYF. CDR3 DNA sequence: TGCAGCGTTGAAGGGGCCTCGGGCAGAGCCTACGAGCAGTACTTC.

On this clonotype itself: Just one base apart from a much larger clone, this may be a read error. The rearrangement uses TRBV6-1 and TRBJ2-5; 7 bases are a match to TRBD1. CDR1 and CDR2 from the germline V gene are MNHNS and SASEGT. The CDR3 contains 15 residues. The CDR3 reads CAGRAGTEALETQYF. The CDR3 nucleotides read TGTGCCGGCAGGGCCGGGACAGAAGCCCTCGAGACCCAGTACTTC.

J is TRBJ2-1 and V is TRBV24-1, with D possibly matching TRBD2 (6 bases). CDR3 length equals 16 residues. V was trimmed by 3 bases and J by 2 bases, leaving 13 bases between them. Per germline, CDR1 KGHDR and CDR2 SFDVKD. The CDR3 protein is CATSDPAGDTYNEQFF. The DNA of the CDR3 is TGTGCCACCAGTGATCCAGCGGGCGATACCTACAATGAGCAGTTCTTC.

The J gene is TRBJ2-1, the V gene TRBV20-1; TRBD2 aligns across 9 bases. This CDR3 has 16 amino acids. V lost 3 bases and J lost 4; bases outside the gene matches: 10. The germline CDR1 and CDR2 sequences are DFQATT and SNEGSKA (reference sequence). The CDR3 here is CSASALTSGPYNEQFF. CDR3 coding DNA: TGCAGTGCTAGTGCTTTAACTAGCGGGCCATACAATGAGCAGTTCTTC.

This sequence joins TRBV5-1 and TRBJ2-2; 9 nucleotides agree with TRBD1. The J segment lost 6 bases and the V segment lost 4 bases, leaving 16 bases of the junction unmatched. Germline-derived CDR1 and CDR2 are SGHRS and YFSETQ. The CDR3 has 18 amino acids. This CDR3 reads CASSLWGDRAERAGELFF. For the CDR3, the DNA is TGCGCCAGCAGCCTGTGGGGGGACAGGGCGGAACGTGCCGGGGAGCTGTTTTTT.

This chain joins TRBV24-1 and TRBJ2-7; 10 bases align to TRBD1. With V trimmed by 5 bases and J by 4 bases, 7 bases remained unmatched. Germline V gene sequence: CDR1 KGHDR, CDR2 SFDVKD. This CDR3 is 15 amino acids long. The CDR3 DNA reads as TGTGCCACCAGTGCCTGGACAGGGGGGTATTACGAGCAGTACTTC. Translated, it gives CATSAWTGGYYEQYF.

This clonotype was seen repeatedly, ten times or more. CDR3 region: CSVAEEGVRAFF. The CDR3 nucleotides read TGCAGCGTCGCCGAGGAGGGAGTGCGGGCTTTCTTT. The V gene is TRBV29-1, the J gene TRBJ1-1; D is undetermined. The V gene's germline CDR1 is SQVTM and CDR2 ANQGSEA. CDR3 length: 12 residues. The ends were cut back, 6 bases at V and 11 bases at J, with 19 bases in the middle.

J is TRBJ1-5 and V is TRBV24-1; D possibly corresponds to TRBD1 (5 bases). The CDR3 extends over 13 amino acids. Trimming left V 4 bases short and J 9 bases short, with 12 bases between. Germline values: CDR1 KGHDR, CDR2 SFDVKD. CDR3 nucleotides: TGTGCCACCAGTGAGAAGGGGCATTCGCCCCAGCATTTT. Its protein is CATSEKGHSPQHF.

There are many counts of this clonotype. This chain uses TRBV13 with TRBJ2-2; 9 nucleotides match TRBD2. Germline lookup yields CDR1 PRHDT and CDR2 FYEKMQ (reference sequence). V trimming: 1 base; J trimming: 6 bases; junction bases outside the gene matches: 6. This CDR3 has 16 residues. CDR3 nucleotides: TGTGCCAGCAGCTTAGTATTAGCGGGAGTTGCCGGGGAGCTGTTTTTT. This translates into CASSLVLAGVAGELFF.

The chain joins TRBV7-8 to TRBJ2-7, with D hard to call. The length of the CDR3 is 10 residues. CDR1 SGHVS and CDR2 FQNEAQ come from the germline V gene. The CDR3 DNA follows: TGTGCGGCATGGAACTACGAGCAGTACTTC. Residues: CAAWNYEQYF.

This clonotype has more than one count but fewer than ten. The chain uses TRBV10-3 and TRBJ1-6; D not certain. The CDR3 totals 12 residues. From germline, CDR1 is ENHRY and CDR2 SYGVKD. Trimming stripped 3 bases from V and 11 bases from J, with 8 bases between. The CDR3 reads CAISESRTPLHF. The CDR3 bases are TGTGCCATCAGTGAATCGAGGACACCCCTCCACTTT.